These 9 T cell receptor beta chains share one sample of origin, sequenced in a study of monozygotic twins with inflammatory bowel disease. TCRdb derives one entry per CDR3 protein from the 5' RACE reads, leaving out DNA. The sample has 85,000 to 110,000 distinct CDR3 sequences. The specimen was blood. Receptors originate from a human donor with ulcerative colitis or Crohn's disease, or a healthy co-twin of an affected twin (not recorded which).

CDR3 region: CASSLVRDRDSYEQYF. The V call is TRBV5-6, the J call TRBJ2-7; TCRdb selects TRBD1, and the lack of DNA leaves this call unchecked. The V gene's germline CDR1 is SGHDT and CDR2 YYEEEE. The CDR3 runs 16 residues.

V and J are TRBV20-1 and TRBJ1-5. CDR3 size: 12 residues. Germline V gene sequence: CDR1 DFQATT, CDR2 SNEGSKA (reference sequence). The CDR3 sequence: CSAIQSNQPQHF.

The CDR3 loop is CASSSVALLKTEAFF. The chain uses TRBV7-3 and TRBJ1-1. This CDR3 is built from 15 residues. The germline V gene encodes CDR1 SGHTA and CDR2 FQGTGA.

The chain recombines TRBV7-2 with TRBJ2-6. Per germline, CDR1 SGHTA and CDR2 FQGNSA. There are 16 residues in the CDR3. The CDR3 spells CASSLRVLSGANVLTF.

The V gene is TRBV6-2 or TRBV6-3, the J gene TRBJ1-6. The CDR3 has 15 residues. Germline V gives CDR1 MNHEY, CDR2 SVGEGT. CDR3 amino acids: CASSYRQTYNSPLHF.

J is TRBJ2-5 and V is TRBV20-1; TCRdb's D call, TRBD1, is unchecked because there is no DNA. CDR1 and CDR2 from the germline V gene are DFQATT and SNEGSKA (reference sequence). This CDR3 is built from 13 residues. CDR3 in amino acids: CSARDRGGETQYF.

The rearrangement links TRBV4-3 to TRBJ2-1; absent DNA, TCRdb's TRBD1 call cannot be checked. This CDR3 has 16 residues. The germline gives CDR1 LGHNA, CDR2 YSLEER. The CDR3 here is CASSLDKGWSYNEQFF.

The chain couples TRBV7-9 to TRBJ2-2. CDR3 length: 15 residues. Looked up from germline, CDR1 is SEHNR and CDR2 is FQNEAQ (reference sequence). CDR3 sequence: CASSLGPQNTGELFF.

The CDR3 spells CASSLSNKNTEAFF. The rearrangement uses TRBV7-9 and TRBJ1-1. Germline lookup yields CDR1 SEHNR and CDR2 FQNEAQ (reference sequence). This CDR3 is 14 amino acids long.